This TCR beta chain was sequenced in a study of regulatory T cells in long-lasting Graves disease. The overall study: Newly diagnosed Graves' patients had under 3 months of antithyroid drugs.

This clonotype showed up many times. The antigen is not known. Time point indicated: newly diagnosed GD, antithyroid drugs for less than 3 months. Extracted RNA from PBMCs served as the source of the TCR library. Study findings and constraints: Small numbers of samples may have cut accuracy.

CDR3-region Arm-PCR and iRepertoire HTBI primers produced the TCR beta libraries. Authors' analysis steps: Detected in the samples were approximately 58 TRBV and 14 to 15 TRBJ segments. MiXCR, run by TCRdb on the multiplex PCR reads, gives a single entry per CDR3 protein. TCRdb's processing, not the authors' own work, is the source of the V and J calls. The sample holds roughly 520,000 distinct CDR3 sequences, 9.5% to 15% seen once. The same sample was also studied in work on T cells in Graves' hyperthyroidism and ophthalmopathy.

The material was peripheral blood mononuclear cells (PBMCs), obtained at new diagnosis, from a patient treated with antithyroid drugs. This receptor was obtained from a woman aged 30 to 39 with Graves disease.

Here the CDR3 reads CSVRPGLAEYEQYF. CDR3 coding DNA: TGCAGCGTTAGGCCGGGACTAGCGGAATACGAGCAGTACTTC. The chain couples TRBV29-1 to TRBJ2-7, with 11 bases aligning to TRBD2. This CDR3 spans 14 amino acids. Germline V gives CDR1 SQVTM, CDR2 ANQGSEA. The J segment lost 4 bases and the V segment lost 5 bases, leaving 7 bases of the junction unmatched.